Below are 23 T cell receptor beta chains sequenced from a single sample in a study of vaccination effects on CD4 cells after COVID-19. The assay was immunoSEQ multiplex PCR, and TCRdb's table has in-frame clones only and misses some. Of more than 30,000 clones listed, 82% are singletons. At the end of roughly 9 days of culture, CD4+ T cells were isolated. What these receptors recognize is not known. This specimen consisted of CD4+ T cells from PBMCs cultured without peptide, obtained before COVID-19 vaccination. These receptors came from a human donor who received a COVID-19 vaccine.

V and J are TRBV6-4 and TRBJ1-1; 8 nucleotides match TRBD1. Germline V gives CDR1 MRHNA, CDR2 SNTAGT. Trimming took 0 bases from V and 10 from J; bases not matched to a gene: 10. The CDR3 is made up of 15 amino acids. CDR3 region: CASSDSTGGGGVAFF. CDR3 bases: TGTGCCAGCAGTGACTCCACAGGGGGAGGAGGAGTAGCTTTCTTT.

The chain combines TRBV7-2 with TRBJ2-4, with 7 bases aligning to TRBD1. The J segment lost 1 base and the V segment lost 0 bases, leaving 3 bases of the junction unmatched. Germline V gives CDR1 SGHTA, CDR2 FQGNSA. CDR3 length: 16 amino acids. The CDR3 here is CASSLAGGSAKNIQYF. CDR3 nucleotide sequence: TGTGCCAGCAGCTTAGCAGGGGGCAGTGCCAAAAACATTCAGTACTTC. The full variable domain, rest sourced from reference TRBV7-2 and TRBJ2-4, is GAGVSQSPSNKVTEKGKDVELRCDPISGHTALYWYRQSLGQGLEFLIYFQGNSAPDKSGLPSDRFSAERTGGSVSTLTIQRTQQEDSAVYLCASSLAGGSAKNIQYFGAGTRLSVL.

This clone occurred once. This sequence joins TRBV9 and TRBJ2-5, with 9 bases lining up with TRBD2. The CDR3 consists of 14 residues. Germline loops: CDR1 SGDLS, CDR2 YYNGEE. V was clipped by 7 bases and J by 4 bases; unmatched bases: 8. The CDR3 bases are TGTGCCAGCGCCCTTAGCGGGGGTCTAGAGACCCAGTACTTC. Translation gives CASALSGGLETQYF.

The CDR3 DNA sequence: TGCAGCGGAGAGGGGACGGGGGTAAGGGAGCAGTTCTTC. Translated: CSGEGTGVREQFF. The chain employs TRBV29-1 and TRBJ2-1; D is possibly TRBD2 (6 bases). The germline V gene has CDR1 SQVTM and CDR2 ANQGSEA. Deletions cut 7 bases from V and 10 bases from J, with 20 bases between. The CDR3 totals 13 residues.

The chain combines TRBV19 with TRBJ1-5; D is perhaps TRBD1 (5 bases). The CDR3 spans 13 residues. Germline V lookup: CDR1 LNHDA, CDR2 SQIVND (reference sequence). Trimming took off 8 bases at V and 2 bases at J, with 10 bases between the two ends. Here the CDR3 reads CASADKGNQPQHF. In DNA form, the CDR3 reads TGTGCCAGTGCGGACAAGGGCAATCAGCCCCAGCATTTT. Full variable domain (rest looked up from reference TRBV19 and TRBJ1-5): DGGITQSPKYLFRKEGQNVTLSCEQNLNHDAMYWYRQDPGQGLRLIYYSQIVNDFQKGDIAEGYSVSREKKESFPLTVTSAQKNPTAFYLCASADKGNQPQHFGDGTRLSIL.

V usage is TRBV5-6 and J usage is TRBJ1-1; weak D call: TRBD1 (5 bases). Trimming shortened V by 2 bases and J by 1 base, and 12 bases separated the two germline ends. Germline V gives CDR1 SGHDT, CDR2 YYEEEE. This CDR3 contains 15 residues. DNA for the CDR3: TGTGCCAGCAGCTTCCCGGGACGGTCGAACACTGAAGCTTTCTTT. Its translation is CASSFPGRSNTEAFF.

The V gene is TRBV4-2, the J gene TRBJ2-1; 16 bases match TRBD2. V lost 3 bases to trimming and J lost 8 bases; unmatched junction nucleotides: 4. From germline, CDR1 is LGHNA and CDR2 YNFKEQ. The CDR3 runs 16 residues. The chain's CDR3 is CASSHTGLAGGDEQFF. CDR3 DNA: TGTGCCAGCAGCCACACGGGACTAGCGGGGGGGGATGAGCAGTTCTTC.

V is TRBV19 and J is TRBJ1-6; TRBD1 is a possible D gene (5 bases). Trimming took off 10 bases at V and 6 bases at J, with 10 bases between the two ends. This CDR3 has 12 amino acids. The germline CDR1 and CDR2 sequences are LNHDA and SQIVND (reference sequence). CDR3 loop: CATGAINSPLHF. In DNA, the CDR3 is TGTGCCACCGGGGCCATTAATTCACCCCTCCACTTT.

This clone was seen a few times. The genes are TRBV4-1 and TRBJ2-5; 7 bases match TRBD2. CDR1 and CDR2 (germline): MGHRA, YSYEKL. There are 13 residues in the CDR3. The V segment lost 4 bases and the J segment 2 bases; nucleotides outside the gene matches: 1. The CDR3 here is CASSRGGQETQYF. CDR3 nucleotide sequence: TGCGCCAGCAGCCGGGGGGGGCAAGAGACCCAGTACTTC.

J is TRBJ1-5 and V is TRBV4-1; 8 positions match TRBD1. This CDR3 spans 14 amino acids. The J segment lost 6 bases and the V segment lost 1 base, leaving 2 bases of the junction unmatched. Germline-derived CDR1 and CDR2 are MGHRA and YSYEKL. The CDR3: CASSQGTGLQPQHF. The CDR3 bases are TGCGCCAGCAGCCAAGGGACAGGGCTTCAGCCCCAGCATTTT.

V and J are TRBV11-2 and TRBJ1-1, with TRBD1 matching 10 bases. The CDR3 loop spans 13 amino acids. After removal of 4 bases from V and 8 bases from J, the junction contained 4 bases not matched to a gene. Germline lookup yields CDR1 SGHAT and CDR2 FQNNGV. CDR3: CASSSGQGGEAFF. In nucleotides, the CDR3 is TGTGCCAGCAGCTCAGGACAGGGGGGGGAAGCTTTCTTT.

The chain has TRBV12-5 and TRBJ1-5, with D possibly being TRBD1 (5 bases). CDR3 length: 19 residues. Looked up from germline, CDR1 is LGHNT and CDR2 is FRNRAP. The ends were cut back, 0 bases at V and 4 bases at J, with 22 bases in the middle. DNA of the CDR3: TGTGCTAGTGGTTTGGTACTGGAGCAGGGTGGGAGTTCTAATCAGCCCCAGCATTTT. Protein sequence: CASGLVLEQGGSSNQPQHF.

The chain carries TRBV19 and TRBJ2-1; no reliable D call. The V gene's germline CDR1 is LNHDA and CDR2 SQIVND (reference sequence). The CDR3 is 11 amino acids. V was pared by 7 bases and J by 7 bases, with 8 bases between. The CDR3 loop reads CASKSRNEQFF. CDR3 in DNA: TGTGCCAGTAAATCACGGAATGAGCAGTTCTTC. The full variable domain, completed using reference TRBV19 and TRBJ2-1, is DGGITQSPKYLFRKEGQNVTLSCEQNLNHDAMYWYRQDPGQGLRLIYYSQIVNDFQKGDIAEGYSVSREKKESFPLTVTSAQKNPTAFYLCASKSRNEQFFGPGTRLTVL.

The chain has TRBV5-1 and TRBJ2-6; TRBD1 might be the D (5 bases). Trimming left V 4 bases short and J 4 bases short, with 15 bases between. Germline V gives CDR1 SGHRS, CDR2 YFSETQ. CDR3 length equals 16 residues. This chain's CDR3 is CASSQDIGGGANVLTF. CDR3 bases: TGCGCCAGCAGCCAGGACATCGGTGGGGGGGCCAACGTCCTGACTTTC.

This clone was seen just once. The V and J genes are TRBV24-1 and TRBJ2-2; D not resolved. This CDR3 has 15 amino acids. The V gene lost 4 bases and the J gene lost 0 bases, with 8 bases spanning the gap. The germline V gene encodes CDR1 KGHDR and CDR2 SFDVKD. The chain's CDR3 is CATSEPPSNTGELFF. In nucleotides, the CDR3 is TGTGCCACCAGTGAGCCGCCCTCGAACACCGGGGAGCTGTTTTTT.

This clone was counted only a few times. The rearrangement joins TRBV18 to TRBJ1-3, with TRBD1 matching over 8 bases. CDR3 size: 15 residues. Germline CDR1 reads KGHSH; CDR2 reads LQKENI. Losses at the gene ends were 3 bases for V and 2 bases for J; bases not matched to a gene: 3. In DNA, the CDR3 is TGTGCCAGCTCACCGACAGGGGCCCCTGGAAACACCATATATTTT. This gives the protein CASSPTGAPGNTIYF.

The J gene is TRBJ2-3, the V gene TRBV13, with TRBD2 identical over 10 bases. This CDR3 is 16 amino acids long. Germline V gene lookup returns CDR1 PRHDT and CDR2 FYEKMQ (reference sequence). The V gene end was trimmed by 4 bases and the J gene end by 5 bases; junction bases not matched to a gene: 9. The CDR3 nucleotides are TGTGCCAGCAGCTCTAGAGCGGGGGGGCGTGGAGATACGCAGTATTTT. Translation gives CASSSRAGGRGDTQYF.

This chain connects TRBV9 to TRBJ1-1, with 7 bases that match TRBD1. The V and J ends lost 3 bases and 2 bases, in that order; junction bases with no gene match: 7. The germline V gene has CDR1 SGDLS and CDR2 YYNGEE. There are 15 residues in the CDR3. Here the CDR3 DNA reads TGTGCCAGCAGCGCAGACAGGGTTGGAAACACTGAAGCTTTCTTT. It codes for CASSADRVGNTEAFF.

V is TRBV2 and J is TRBJ1-2, with a tentative D call TRBD1 (5 bases). Germline CDR1 SNHLY, CDR2 FYNNEI. CDR3 length: 12 residues. V lost 7 bases and J 4 bases, leaving 10 bases between the germline ends. CDR3: CASIGDGYGYTF. The CDR3, as DNA: TGTGCCAGCATCGGGGACGGCTATGGCTACACCTTC.

This clone was seen a handful of times. The chain recombines TRBV19 with TRBJ1-1; 8 nucleotides agree with TRBD1. V lost 7 bases and J lost 1; bases outside the gene matches: 11. Germline lookup yields CDR1 LNHDA and CDR2 SQIVND (reference sequence). The CDR3 runs 16 residues. The CDR3 sequence is CASIDQGARKNTEAFF. The DNA for the CDR3 is TGTGCCAGTATTGACCAGGGGGCCCGGAAGAACACTGAAGCTTTCTTT.

The rearrangement joins TRBV7-2 to TRBJ2-1; D ambiguous. The V gene lost 0 bases and the J gene lost 3 bases, with 12 bases spanning the gap. Germline CDR1 SGHTA, CDR2 FQGNSA. The CDR3 consists of 16 residues. The CDR3, as DNA: TGTGCCAGCAGCTTAGCTTGGGATTTGGGCTACAATGAGCAGTTCTTC. This sequence encodes CASSLAWDLGYNEQFF.

The chain uses TRBV28 and TRBJ2-2; D remains unclear. From germline, CDR1 is MDHEN and CDR2 SYDVKM. Deletions cut 5 bases from V and 0 bases from J, with 10 bases between. The CDR3 covers 15 residues. The CDR3 here is CASSLITPNTGELFF. CDR3 nucleotide sequence: TGTGCCAGCAGTCTAATTACACCGAACACCGGGGAGCTGTTTTTT. The whole variable domain, filled in from reference TRBV28 and TRBJ2-2, reads DVKVTQSSRYLVKRTGEKVFLECVQDMDHENMFWYRQDPGLGLRLIYFSYDVKMKEKGDIPEGYSVSREKKERFSLILESASTNQTSMYLCASSLITPNTGELFFGEGSRLTVL.

This chain joins TRBV7-3 and TRBJ1-2; perhaps TRBD1 as D (5 bases). This CDR3 is 13 amino acids long. Germline lookup yields CDR1 SGHTA and CDR2 FQGTGA. V lost 3 bases, J lost 8 bases, and 13 bases lay in between. The CDR3 reads CASSFSREGGYTF. CDR3 bases: TGTGCCAGCAGCTTCTCCAGGGAGGGGGGCTACACCTTC.